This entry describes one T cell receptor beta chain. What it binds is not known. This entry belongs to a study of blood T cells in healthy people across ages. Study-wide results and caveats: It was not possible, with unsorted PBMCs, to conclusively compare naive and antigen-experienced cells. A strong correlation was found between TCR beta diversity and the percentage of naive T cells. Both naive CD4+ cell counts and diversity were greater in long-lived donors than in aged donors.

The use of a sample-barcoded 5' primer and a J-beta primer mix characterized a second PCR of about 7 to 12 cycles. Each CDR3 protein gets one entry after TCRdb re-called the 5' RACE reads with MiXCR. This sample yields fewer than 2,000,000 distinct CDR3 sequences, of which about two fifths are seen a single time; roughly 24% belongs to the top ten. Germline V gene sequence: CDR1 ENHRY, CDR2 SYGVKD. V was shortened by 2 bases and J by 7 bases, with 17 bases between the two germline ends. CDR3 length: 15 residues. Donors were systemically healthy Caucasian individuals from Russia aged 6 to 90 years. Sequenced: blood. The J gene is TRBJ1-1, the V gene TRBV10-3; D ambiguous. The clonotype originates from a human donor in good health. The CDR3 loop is CAISEPTIRAGEAFF. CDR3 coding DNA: TGTGCCATCAGTGAGCCAACCATCCGGGCAGGTGAAGCTTTCTTT.